The clone carrying this TCR beta chain was seen just once. Its cognate antigen is unknown. The data were obtained in a study of regulatory T cells in long-lasting Graves disease. The study, taken as a whole, reports: Persistent patients shared more public clonotypes (roughly 2,800) than new patients (roughly 1,000). Possibly, too few samples lowered accuracy.

Building of the TCR beta libraries involved iRepertoire HTBI primers and Arm-PCR of CDR3 regions. TCRdb fed the multiplex PCR reads into MiXCR, producing one record per CDR3 protein. The sample lists over 350,000 distinct CDR3 sequences; around 16% were seen once. Time point meaning: newly diagnosed GD, antithyroid drugs for less than 3 months. The TCR library was prepared using RNA isolated from PBMCs. The sample was also reused in another study, on T cells in Graves' hyperthyroidism and ophthalmopathy. That source reports: Newly diagnosed hyperthyroidism patients aged 18 to 65 years had disease lasting under 2 months.

The sequence was collected from a middle-aged woman with Graves disease. Sequencing used peripheral blood mononuclear cells (PBMCs), obtained at new diagnosis, from a patient treated with antithyroid drugs.

CDR3 region: CASSLSLARPYNEQFF. The CDR3 DNA sequence: TGTGCCAGCAGTTTATCACTAGCCCGCCCCTACAATGAGCAGTTCTTC. The V call is TRBV27, the J call TRBJ2-1; the D gene is possibly TRBD2 (6 bases). Germline assignment: CDR1 MNHEY and CDR2 SMNVEV (reference sequence). The length of the CDR3 is 16 residues. V lost 0 bases to trimming and J lost 2 bases, with 11 bases between them.